One T cell receptor (beta chain) is described in this entry. Its antigen is unknown. This sample is part of a study of beta chain features in type 1 diabetes. Study results and caveats: Across all four CD4+ subsets, people with type 1 diabetes showed modestly shorter TCRB CDR3s. Insertions at VDJ junctions were less frequent in type 1 diabetes patients. These patients also deleted more nucleotides at the same junctions. For patients, the naive, central memory and Treg TCRB repertoires appeared more alike than for healthy donors. An over-representation of cells with high TCR expression could result from cDNA sequencing.

Each sorted fraction was over 95% pure. The CDR3 totals 13 residues. The J segment lost 10 bases and the V segment lost 5 bases, leaving 9 bases of the junction unmatched. The germline V gene encodes CDR1 PRHDT and CDR2 FYEKMQ (reference sequence). Of the isolated RNA, all was reverse transcribed, and so the sequenced material was expressed TCRB transcripts. Using immunoSEQ multiplex PCR, the repertoire was profiled, and TCRdb retains in-frame clones only, with some absent. The sample holds about 150,000 clones, 10% seen once. Sequences were obtained from central memory CD4+ T cells from blood. The receptor was isolated from a man aged 25 to 45 with type 1 diabetes. The genes are TRBV13 and TRBJ2-7, with 9 bases identical to TRBD2. CDR3 sequence reads: CASSPRLAEGQYF. DNA for the CDR3: TGTGCCAGCAGCCCTCGACTAGCGGAGGGACAGTACTTC. Based on the CDR3 plus reference TRBV13 and TRBJ2-7, the full variable domain is AAGVIQSPRHLIKEKRETATLKCYPIPRHDTVYWYQQGPGQDPQFLISFYEKMQSDKGSIPDRFSAQQFSDYHSELNMSSLELGDSALYFCASSPRLAEGQYFGPGTRLTVT.